This T cell receptor beta chain was sequenced in a study of T cells in Graves' hyperthyroidism and ophthalmopathy. The study, taken as a whole, reports: Most thyroid clonotypes expanded above 0.001 appeared in blood too. It was a median roughly 6.5 months before onset that the model predicted ophthalmopathy.

The CDR3 totals 15 residues. V shed 6 bases and J 5 bases; nucleotides not matched to a gene: 10. Per the germline V gene, CDR1 is KGHSH and CDR2 is LQKENI. Exclusion criteria comprised uncontrolled infection, other autoimmune disease, pregnancy or lactation. This clonotype was observed a handful of times. Its antigen is not identified. Amplification of TCR beta CDR3 regions used RNA as the template. The study used the HTBI primer set for a first-round RT-PCR of the TCR CDR3. TCRdb itself ran the multiplex PCR reads through MiXCR, one entry per CDR3 protein. The table has fewer than 400,000 distinct CDR3 sequences, 20% to 25% seen once.

This clonotype was obtained from a man in his forties or fifties with Graves' hyperthyroidism. The chain carries TRBV18 and TRBJ2-1, with 7 bases lining up with TRBD2. Sequencing was carried out using blood. In DNA form, the CDR3 reads TGTGCCAGCTCCTTGACTAGCAATTATAACAATGAGCAGTTCTTC. Its protein product is CASSLTSNYNNEQFF.